This T cell receptor beta chain comes out of a study of identical twins. The germline CDR1 and CDR2 sequences are KGHSH and LQKENI. CDR3 length equals 16 residues. The V and J ends lost 1 base and 5 bases respectively, with 15 bases between them. This clonotype has a handful of counts. Its target is not known. General study results and limits: Out-of-frame alpha sequences shared between twins exhibited an excess of low generation probability.

TCRdb re-derived calls from the 5' RACE reads in MiXCR, one entry per CDR3 protein. The table lists a few hundred thousand distinct CDR3 sequences, 24% of them singletons. This sample also belongs to another study, concerning T cells expressing NK-cell markers. Turning to that study: Out of eight donors sequenced, seven tested HCMV-seropositive and the remaining one seronegative. For about six donors, the dominant NKG2C+ clonotypes made up about 1.0-8% of their CD8+ T cells. Researchers report these clonotypes also headed the CD3+CD56-NKG2C+ fraction in a few donors.

V is TRBV18 and J is TRBJ2-1; D may be TRBD1 (5 bases). Sequenced material: CD4+ T cells sorted from blood. The TCR sequence derives from a woman under 30 in good health. The CDR3 protein is CASSPQGRGPDNEQFF. CDR3 in DNA: TGTGCCAGCTCACCACAGGGGCGTGGGCCAGACAATGAGCAGTTCTTC.